One and the same sample provided the 31 T cell receptor beta chains below, sequenced in a study of blood T cell repertoires in COVID-19 (TCRdb year 2020). Receptor amplification or capture employed the immunoSEQ multiplex PCR assay. TCRdb holds this immuneACCESS table with in-frame rearrangements only. Some clones are missing; in checked studies, unresolved V genes explain under half, and the rest has no known cause. This sample comprises over 90,000 clones, around nine tenths of them detected only once. The ten biggest clones cover 1.7% of the sample. The sequencing sample was made of peripheral blood. The receptor set was obtained from a man aged 80 or over with acute or convalescent COVID-19.

The chain uses TRBV6-2 or TRBV6-3 and TRBJ2-5, with D possibly TRBD2 on 5 matching bases. Germline CDR1 reads MNHEY; CDR2 reads SVGEGT. The V end was cut by 6 bases, the J end by 6 bases, with 23 bases between. The CDR3 consists of 16 residues. In DNA, the CDR3 is TGTGCCAGCAGCCACGCTACCTCCAACGGGAAAAAGACCCAGTACTTC. Translating it yields CASSHATSNGKKTQYF.

This clone was found once. V is TRBV5-1 and J is TRBJ2-2, with 9 bases that match TRBD1. The trim removed 1 base at V and 3 bases at J, leaving 1 base unmatched. Per germline, CDR1 SGHRS and CDR2 YFSETQ. The CDR3 spans 15 residues. The CDR3 sequence is CASSLTGGHTGELFF. The CDR3 nucleotides are TGCGCCAGCAGCTTGACAGGGGGCCACACCGGGGAGCTGTTTTTT.

The J gene is TRBJ2-1, the V gene TRBV6-6; TRBD2 matches 10 bases. The germline V gene encodes CDR1 MNHNY and CDR2 SVGAGI (reference sequence). The CDR3 is 17 residues long. V lost 5 bases and J lost 9; bases outside the gene matches: 16. This CDR3 is CASSLNTGTSDFGEQFF. The CDR3 DNA reads as TGTGCCAGCAGTCTCAATACCGGGACTAGCGACTTCGGTGAGCAGTTCTTC.

V and J are TRBV10-3 and TRBJ1-1, with a tentative D call TRBD1 (5 bases). Germline assignment: CDR1 ENHRY and CDR2 SYGVKD. Trimming shortened V by 10 bases and J by 2 bases, and 14 bases separated the two germline ends. CDR3 length: 13 residues. The DNA for the CDR3 is TGTGCCACTCAGAGGGACTTCAACACTGAAGCTTTCTTT. Translating gives CATQRDFNTEAFF.

This chain connects TRBV6-2 or TRBV6-3 to TRBJ2-7, with D hard to call. V lost 3 bases, J lost 1 base, and 10 bases lay in between. The germline V gene has CDR1 MNHEY and CDR2 SVGEGT. CDR3 length: 14 residues. DNA for the CDR3: TGTGCCAGCAGTTATTTAGAGAATTCCTACGAGCAGTACTTC. It is translated as CASSYLENSYEQYF.

The chain joins TRBV2 to TRBJ1-5, with 11 bases lining up with TRBD1. Trimming cost V 5 bases and J 6 bases; bases outside gene matches: 12. CDR3 length: 17 amino acids. Germline V lookup: CDR1 SNHLY, CDR2 FYNNEI. The CDR3 region has the DNA TGTGCCAGCAGTCCTAGGACAGGGGGCATTTCAGGTCAGCCCCAGCATTTT. Its translation: CASSPRTGGISGQPQHF.

This clone has a single count. J is TRBJ2-7 and V is TRBV7-9; D call uncertain. With 3 bases removed from V and 6 bases from J, the gap between germline ends came to 9 bases. Per the germline V gene, CDR1 is SEHNR and CDR2 is FQNEAQ (reference sequence). The CDR3 contains 12 residues. The CDR3 reads CASSFGASEQYF. The CDR3 coding sequence is TGTGCCAGCAGCTTCGGTGCTTCCGAGCAGTACTTC.

The chain has TRBV2 and TRBJ2-1; 14 bases are a match to TRBD2. CDR3 size: 14 residues. The germline gives CDR1 SNHLY, CDR2 FYNNEI. The junction had 1 base not matched to a gene; V was cut back by 6 bases and J by 6 bases. The CDR3 spells CASRGTSGGNEQFF. CDR3 bases: TGTGCCAGCAGGGGGACTAGCGGGGGCAATGAGCAGTTCTTC.

The chain combines TRBV6-1 with TRBJ1-6; D gene uncertain. The CDR3 totals 15 residues. The germline V and J ends were trimmed by 2 bases and 6 bases, with 11 bases remaining between them. Per the germline V gene, CDR1 is MNHNS and CDR2 is SASEGT. CDR3 DNA sequence: TGTGCCAGCAGTGAAACGTCGAGGTTTAATTCACCCCTCCACTTT. It is translated as CASSETSRFNSPLHF.

This clone was observed a single time. The junction departs from germline at one end; a sequencing error may be responsible. The chain employs TRBV29-1 and TRBJ2-7; 9 nucleotides line up with TRBD2. Germline values: CDR1 SQVTM, CDR2 ANQGSEA. The CDR3 extends over 15 amino acids. The chain's CDR3 is CSVKDSGSFSYEQYF. In DNA, the CDR3 is TGCAGCGTTAAAGATAGCGGGAGTTTCTCCTACGAGCAGTACTTC.

CDR3 amino acids: CASTPGGQSNQPQHF. In DNA form, the CDR3 reads TGTGCCAGCACCCCGGGGGGACAAAGCAATCAGCCCCAGCATTTT. The rearrangement links TRBV28 to TRBJ1-5; TRBD1 might be the D (6 bases). The ends were cut back, 7 bases at V and 1 base at J, with 14 bases in the middle. The CDR3 extends over 15 amino acids. Germline lookup yields CDR1 MDHEN and CDR2 SYDVKM. The complete variable domain, with remaining parts taken from reference TRBV28 and TRBJ1-5, reads DVKVTQSSRYLVKRTGEKVFLECVQDMDHENMFWYRQDPGLGLRLIYFSYDVKMKEKGDIPEGYSVSREKKERFSLILESASTNQTSMYLCASTPGGQSNQPQHFGDGTRLSIL.

V usage is TRBV3-1 (or the pseudogene TRBV3-2) and J usage is TRBJ2-3; 9 bases map to TRBD2. This CDR3 contains 16 residues. The V segment lost 0 bases and the J segment 6 bases; nucleotides outside the gene matches: 7. The germline CDR1 and CDR2 sequences are LGHDT and YNNKEL (reference sequence). CDR3 sequence (DNA): TGTGCCAGCAGCCAAGAGGTTAGCGGGAGACTGGATACGCAGTATTTT. It specifies CASSQEVSGRLDTQYF.

The genes are TRBV7-8 and TRBJ2-7, with 12 bases aligning to TRBD2. Germline-derived CDR1 and CDR2 are SGHVS and FQNEAQ. J gave up 2 bases and V 3 bases, and 5 bases lay outside the gene matches. This CDR3 is 16 amino acids long. The CDR3 reads CASSFGLAGYTYEQYF. In DNA, the CDR3 is TGTGCCAGCAGCTTCGGACTAGCGGGATATACCTACGAGCAGTACTTC.

The rearrangement links TRBV7-3 to TRBJ1-2, with D tentatively TRBD1 (6 bases). Trimming cost V 4 bases and J 4 bases, with 10 bases left between them. The CDR3 contains 13 residues. Germline V gene sequence: CDR1 SGHTA, CDR2 FQGTGA. CDR3 DNA: TGTGCCAGCAGCTCCCGAGGGGGCTATGGCTACACCTTC. Protein product: CASSSRGGYGYTF.

Only a few counts were recorded for this clone. The rearrangement joins TRBV24-1 to TRBJ2-2; TRBD2 might be the D (5 bases). The CDR3 is 14 amino acids. The germline CDR1 and CDR2 sequences are KGHDR and SFDVKD. Trimming left V 5 bases short and J 6 bases short, with 12 bases between. The CDR3 nucleotides are TGTGCCACCAGTGCCGGGGTTAACGCCGGGGAGCTGTTTTTT. Protein product: CATSAGVNAGELFF.

V is TRBV9 and J is TRBJ2-1, with no clear D. Trimming shortened V by 0 bases and J by 9 bases, and 13 bases separated the two germline ends. Germline V CDR1 and CDR2: SGDLS, YYNGEE. This CDR3 is built from 14 residues. The CDR3 is CASSVAGARSEQFF. Written as DNA, the CDR3 is TGTGCCAGCAGCGTAGCGGGTGCCCGGAGTGAGCAGTTCTTC. Full variable domain (rest looked up from reference TRBV9 and TRBJ2-1): DSGVTQTPKHLITATGQRVTLRCSPRSGDLSVYWYQQSLDQGLQFLIQYYNGEERAKGNILERFSAQQFPDLHSELNLSSLELGDSALYFCASSVAGARSEQFFGPGTRLTVL.

This chain joins TRBV7-2 and TRBJ2-7; TRBD2 matches 10 bases. The CDR3 covers 13 residues. V was pared by 5 bases and J by 6 bases, with 4 bases of the junction left unmatched. Germline V gene data show CDR1 as SGHTA and CDR2 as FQGNSA. CDR3 protein: CASSPSGRAEQYF. The CDR3 coding sequence is TGTGCCAGCAGCCCTAGCGGGAGAGCCGAGCAGTACTTC. The whole variable domain, remainder taken from reference TRBV7-2 and TRBJ2-7, is GAGVSQSPSNKVTEKGKDVELRCDPISGHTALYWYRQSLGQGLEFLIYFQGNSAPDKSGLPSDRFSAERTGGSVSTLTIQRTQQEDSAVYLCASSPSGRAEQYFGPGTRLTVT.

This clone has just one count. The CDR3 here is CASRETGDPYEQYF. Written as DNA, the CDR3 is TGTGCCAGCAGGGAGACAGGGGATCCCTACGAGCAGTACTTC. This chain connects TRBV6-6 to TRBJ2-7, with TRBD1 matching over 8 bases. CDR3 size: 14 residues. V shed 6 bases, J shed 2 bases, and the junction held 6 bases outside the gene matches. The germline gives CDR1 MNHNY, CDR2 SVGAGI (reference sequence).

This clone was recorded a few times. The gene calls are TRBV7-8 and TRBJ1-2; possibly TRBD1 for D (6 bases). V was pared by 11 bases and J by 1 base, with 20 bases between. The CDR3 contains 15 residues. Germline V gene sequence: CDR1 SGHVS, CDR2 FQNEAQ. CDR3 region: CAPEGGVRVNYGYTF. The CDR3 coding sequence is TGTGCCCCCGAGGGGGGGGTTCGGGTTAACTATGGCTACACCTTC.

This sequence joins TRBV6-6 and TRBJ2-2, with D perhaps matching TRBD2 (5 bases). Trimming pared 4 bases from V and 5 bases from J, leaving 8 bases between. The CDR3 has 13 residues. Germline-derived CDR1 and CDR2 are MNHNY and SVGAGI (reference sequence). Here the CDR3 DNA reads TGTGCCAGCAGTTCCCGGGAAACCGGGGAGCTGTTTTTT. Amino acid sequence: CASSSRETGELFF.

This rearrangement joins TRBV19 to TRBJ1-5, with 8 bases lining up with TRBD1. The germline V gene encodes CDR1 LNHDA and CDR2 SQIVND (reference sequence). The junction had 6 bases not matched to a gene; V was cut back by 7 bases and J by 1 base. This CDR3 contains 15 residues. The CDR3 sequence is CASTGQGKSNQPQHF. DNA of the CDR3: TGTGCCAGTACAGGACAGGGAAAGAGCAATCAGCCCCAGCATTTT.

V and J are TRBV14 and TRBJ1-1, with D perhaps matching TRBD1 (6 bases). Germline V gene lookup returns CDR1 SGHDN and CDR2 FVKESK. This CDR3 comprises 13 residues. The V and J ends lost 2 bases and 6 bases respectively, with 10 bases between them. DNA of the CDR3: TGTGCCAGCAGCCAATCAGGGGTCGCTGAAGCTTTCTTT. Its protein product is CASSQSGVAEAFF.

The chain couples TRBV7-8 to TRBJ2-3; weak D call: TRBD2 (6 bases). V lost 5 bases and J 3 bases, leaving 15 bases between the germline ends. Per the germline V gene, CDR1 is SGHVS and CDR2 is FQNEAQ. The CDR3 runs to 15 residues. The CDR3 sequence: CASSGGLTATDTQYF. CDR3 coding DNA: TGTGCCAGCAGCGGGGGACTTACGGCGACAGATACGCAGTATTTT.

The chain joins TRBV7-2 to TRBJ2-2, with D perhaps matching TRBD2 (6 bases). CDR1 is SGHTA, CDR2 FQGNSA, per germline. V was shortened by 3 bases and J by 4 bases, with 15 bases between the two germline ends. The CDR3 is made up of 16 amino acids. The CDR3 DNA reads as TGTGCCAGCAGCTTCCCGGGACTTCGAGGCACCGGGGAGCTGTTTTTT. Residues: CASSFPGLRGTGELFF. Filled out from reference TRBV7-2 and TRBJ2-2, the complete variable domain reads GAGVSQSPSNKVTEKGKDVELRCDPISGHTALYWYRQSLGQGLEFLIYFQGNSAPDKSGLPSDRFSAERTGGSVSTLTIQRTQQEDSAVYLCASSFPGLRGTGELFFGEGSRLTVL.

This clone was picked up a small number of times. The CDR3: CASSQDQLAGGGTQYF. CDR3 in DNA: TGCGCCAGCAGCCAAGATCAGCTAGCGGGAGGGGGTACGCAGTATTTT. V and J are TRBV4-3 and TRBJ2-3; 12 nucleotides line up with TRBD2. CDR1 LGHNA and CDR2 YSLEER come from the germline V gene. The CDR3 length is 16 residues. V shed 0 bases, J shed 8 bases, and the junction held 6 bases outside the gene matches.

The chain is built from TRBV9 and TRBJ2-3; D might be TRBD2 (5 bases). Germline lookup yields CDR1 SGDLS and CDR2 YYNGEE. Deletions cut 0 bases from V and 0 bases from J, with 11 bases between. This CDR3 is 16 amino acids long. The CDR3 DNA reads TGTGCCAGCAGCGTAGATGCGGGCCTTAGCACAGATACGCAGTATTTT. This translates into CASSVDAGLSTDTQYF. Variable domain in full (rest from reference TRBV9 and TRBJ2-3): DSGVTQTPKHLITATGQRVTLRCSPRSGDLSVYWYQQSLDQGLQFLIQYYNGEERAKGNILERFSAQQFPDLHSELNLSSLELGDSALYFCASSVDAGLSTDTQYFGPGTRLTVL.

The V call is TRBV6-2 or TRBV6-3, the J call TRBJ1-5, with D hard to call. The germline CDR1 and CDR2 sequences are MNHEY and SVGEGT. Trimming shortened V by 0 bases and J by 3 bases, and 9 bases separated the two germline ends. The CDR3 has 15 amino acids. In nucleotides, the CDR3 is TGTGCCAGCAGTTACTCGAGGGCTAACAATCAGCCCCAGCATTTT. It codes for CASSYSRANNQPQHF.

This clone was picked up a small number of times. This rearrangement joins TRBV28 to TRBJ1-1; 7 nucleotides align to TRBD1. The CDR3 has 15 amino acids. V was clipped by 8 bases and J by 0 bases; unmatched bases: 9. Germline V gives CDR1 MDHEN, CDR2 SYDVKM. The CDR3 loop is CASHKQGTMNTEAFF. CDR3 coding DNA: TGTGCCAGCCATAAACAGGGGACCATGAACACTGAAGCTTTCTTT.

V gene TRBV13 combines with J gene TRBJ2-1; D is possibly TRBD2 (6 bases). CDR3 length: 16 residues. V dropped 1 base and J dropped 5 bases, with 15 bases sitting between them. Germline-derived CDR1 and CDR2 are PRHDT and FYEKMQ (reference sequence). CDR3 amino acids: CASSLVLDYHDNEQFF. The CDR3, as DNA: TGTGCCAGCAGCTTAGTTTTGGACTATCATGACAATGAGCAGTTCTTC.

This chain connects TRBV5-4 to TRBJ2-2; the match to TRBD2 covers 11 bases. V trimming: 0 bases; J trimming: 9 bases; junction bases outside the gene matches: 7. Germline V gene data show CDR1 as SGHNT and CDR2 as YYREEE (reference sequence). CDR3 size: 16 residues. CDR3 amino acids: CASSLGGTSGDRELFF. The CDR3 DNA reads as TGTGCCAGCAGCTTGGGGGGGACTAGCGGAGACCGGGAGCTGTTTTTT.

This chain connects TRBV2 to TRBJ1-1; 9 nucleotides agree with TRBD1. With 6 bases clipped from V and 1 base from J, the junction kept 3 bases outside the gene matches. Germline lookup yields CDR1 SNHLY and CDR2 FYNNEI. The CDR3 consists of 14 residues. The CDR3 region has the DNA TGTGCCAGCAGCTTGGGACAGGGGAACACTGAAGCTTTCTTT. Residues: CASSLGQGNTEAFF.